A selection of T cell receptor beta chains follows, all from one sample in a study of blood T cell repertoires in COVID-19. Repertoires were generated with immunoSEQ multiplex PCR, while TCRdb's copy carries only in-frame clones and drops some. Among some 83,000 clones listed, around 72% were seen once. The sequenced sample consisted of peripheral blood. The receptors stem from an elderly woman with acute or convalescent COVID-19. The CDR3 runs from the conserved cysteine through the conserved F or W. The D gene is left open where the match is weak. For some rows the clone size is stated as once, few or many, or as a class when expanded; others skip it.

>few|-|TRBJ1-6|TRBV5-6
CASTLGFGGSAYNSPLHF
TGTGCCAGCACCTTGGGATTCGGAGGTAGCGCCTATAATTCACCCCTCCACTTT
>-|TRBD1|TRBJ1-2|TRBV5-8
CASSLVTGDYGYTF
TGTGCCAGCAGCTTGGTGACAGGGGATTATGGCTACACCTTC
>-|-|TRBJ1-1|TRBV30
CAWRGDSNTEAFF
TGTGCCTGGAGAGGAGACTCGAACACTGAAGCTTTCTTT
>-|-|TRBJ1-1|TRBV10-3
CAISVSRGKNEGTEAFF
TGTGCCATCAGTGTTTCGAGGGGGAAGAACGAAGGCACTGAAGCTTTCTTT
>-|TRBD1|TRBJ1-6|TRBV5-1
CASSHGQGSAYNSPLHF
TGCGCCAGCAGTCACGGACAGGGCAGTGCCTATAATTCACCCCTCCACTTT
>-|-|TRBJ1-4|TRBV28
CASIRVGAGNEKLFF
TGTGCCAGCATCCGGGTTGGAGCTGGTAATGAAAAACTGTTTTTT
>few|-|TRBJ1-5|TRBV5-3
CARPAEGGNQPQHF
TGTGCCAGACCAGCAGAAGGAGGGAATCAGCCCCAGCATTTT
>few|-|TRBJ2-3|TRBV5-4
CASSSGTDTQYF
TGTGCCAGCAGTTCAGGGACAGATACGCAGTATTTT
>-|-|TRBJ2-3|TRBV3-1/TRBV3-2
CASSPYPQDTQYF
TGTGCCAGCAGCCCCTACCCCCAAGATACGCAGTATTTT
>-|-|TRBJ1-2|TRBV7-2
CASSLAQGSPNYGYTF
TGTGCCAGCAGCTTAGCGCAGGGCAGCCCTAACTATGGCTACACCTTC
>once|TRBD1|TRBJ1-4|TRBV12-3/TRBV12-4
CASSIDRAELFF
TGTGCCAGCAGTATCGACAGGGCTGAACTGTTTTTT
>-|-|TRBJ2-3|TRBV6-5
CASSYSDRTDTQYF
TGTGCCAGCAGTTACTCTGACAGAACAGATACGCAGTATTTT
>-|-|TRBJ1-5|TRBV30
CAWSPRTPNSNQPQHF
TGTGCCTGGAGTCCTAGGACACCGAATAGCAATCAGCCCCAGCATTTT
>-|TRBD1|TRBJ2-3|TRBV6-2/TRBV6-3
CASSPGTADTDTQYF
TGTGCCAGCAGTCCCGGGACAGCAGACACAGATACGCAGTATTTT
>-|-|TRBJ1-2|TRBV5-4
CARSTETNYGYTF
TGTGCCAGATCGACAGAGACTAACTATGGCTACACCTTC
>-|TRBD1|TRBJ1-2|TRBV6-6
CASSTGQAERDGYTF
TGTGCCAGCAGTACGGGACAGGCCGAGAGGGATGGCTACACCTTC
>-|-|TRBJ2-7|TRBV3-1/TRBV3-2
CASSQGSAYEQYF
TGTGCCAGCAGCCAAGGCAGTGCCTACGAGCAGTACTTC
>-|-|TRBJ1-5|TRBV4-1
CASSQVPTGHGNQPQHF
TGCGCCAGCAGCCAAGTCCCAACAGGGCATGGCAATCAGCCCCAGCATTTT
>-|TRBD1|TRBJ1-2|TRBV12-3/TRBV12-4
CASSLSGGIGYTF
TGTGCCAGCAGTTTATCAGGGGGCATAGGCTACACCTTC
>once|-|TRBJ1-2|TRBV2
CASSEGGPVYTF
TGTGCCAGCAGTGAGGGCGGGCCCGTCTACACCTTC
>-|TRBD1|TRBJ2-7|TRBV5-4
CASSFDPGQSLYEQYF
TGTGCCAGCAGCTTTGACCCGGGACAGAGTCTCTACGAGCAGTACTTC
>-|-|TRBJ1-1|TRBV4-3
CASSQGLRTEAFF
TGCGCCAGCAGCCAAGGTTTACGGACTGAAGCTTTCTTT
>many|TRBD1|TRBJ2-5|TRBV9
CASSVGGRGGGFQETQYF
TGTGCCAGCAGCGTTGGGGGTCGAGGGGGCGGATTCCAAGAGACCCAGTACTTC
>-|-|TRBJ2-2|TRBV11-1
CASSRYRGGTGELFF
TGTGCCAGCAGCCGCTATAGGGGGGGCACCGGGGAGCTGTTTTTT
>-|TRBD2|TRBJ2-3|TRBV10-3
CAARSSGGTDTQYF
TGTGCCGCGCGTTCTAGCGGGGGCACAGATACGCAGTATTTT